This T cell receptor (beta chain) originates from a study of T cell changes during pregnancy in multiple sclerosis. Data came from immunoSEQ multiplex PCR; TCRdb stores just in-frame clones and leaves some out. The table includes around 33,000 clones, around 90% detected once. V lost 1 base, J lost 7 bases, and 8 bases stayed unmatched. The CDR3 loop spans 17 amino acids. Germline CDR1 and CDR2: MGHRA and YSYEKL. This sequence joins TRBV4-1 and TRBJ1-4, with 11 bases lining up with TRBD1. The receptor was derived from a female donor with multiple sclerosis, enrolled in a pregnancy study. The source was CD8+ T cells from peripheral blood mononuclear cells, collected in the third trimester of pregnancy. Here the CDR3 reads CASSQVPPGTGGEKLFF. The CDR3 DNA sequence: TGCGCCAGCAGCCAAGTTCCCCCCGGGACAGGGGGTGAAAAACTGTTTTTT.